These 29 T cell receptor beta chains came from one sample sequenced in a study of T cell changes during pregnancy in multiple sclerosis. This table comes from immunoSEQ multiplex PCR, and its TCRdb copy is limited to in-frame clones, with some not included. The table shows tens of thousands of clones, with 85% to 90% occurring only once. The starting material was peripheral blood, obtained in the first trimester of pregnancy. The source is a female donor in good health, enrolled as a control in a pregnancy study.

The chain employs TRBV6-1 and TRBJ1-4; possible D gene TRBD1, 6 bases. This CDR3 comprises 14 residues. V lost 4 bases, J lost 7 bases, and 13 bases lay in between. CDR1 and CDR2 (germline): MNHNS, SASEGT. CDR3 in amino acids: CASSVWGLGEKLFF. The CDR3, as DNA: TGTGCCAGCAGTGTTTGGGGGCTGGGTGAAAAACTGTTTTTT.

This clone was seen only once. The chain has TRBV28 and TRBJ1-3; D remains unclear. CDR3 size: 12 residues. Trimming took 6 bases from V and 4 from J, leaving 7 bases between them. Germline V gene sequence: CDR1 MDHEN, CDR2 SYDVKM. CDR3 bases: TGTGCCAGCAGCGGGGTGGGAAACACCATATATTTT. Translated, it gives CASSGVGNTIYF.

V usage is TRBV7-9 and J usage is TRBJ2-3; 8 nucleotides line up with TRBD2. After removal of 6 bases from V and 2 bases from J, the junction contained 13 bases not matched to a gene. This CDR3 spans 17 amino acids. From germline, CDR1 is SEHNR and CDR2 FQNEAQ (reference sequence). CDR3 coding DNA: TGTGCCAGCAGTCCTCTTCGGAGAGCGGGAGTCACAGATACGCAGTATTTT. It specifies CASSPLRRAGVTDTQYF.

The V call is TRBV29-1, the J call TRBJ2-5, with D perhaps TRBD2 (6 bases). Per germline, CDR1 SQVTM and CDR2 ANQGSEA. Trimming stripped 2 bases from V and 4 bases from J, with 17 bases between. CDR3 size: 15 residues. As DNA, the CDR3 is TGCAGCGTTGAACCCAGACTGGCGCGGGGAGAGACCCAGTACTTC. It yields the protein CSVEPRLARGETQYF.

A remark on this clone: Sequence at one end of the junction differs from germline and may be a read error. The gene calls are TRBV10-3 and TRBJ1-2, with D perhaps TRBD1 (6 bases). CDR1 is ENHRY, CDR2 SYGVKD, per germline. The CDR3 length is 14 residues. CDR3 sequence reads: CTISLTGTNYGYTF. The CDR3 bases are TGTACCATCAGCCTCACCGGGACAAACTATGGCTACACCTTC.

The gene calls are TRBV5-4 and TRBJ2-5; a weak D match, TRBD1 (5 bases). The CDR3 spans 15 residues. The V and J ends lost 0 bases and 2 bases respectively, with 11 bases between them. The germline V gene has CDR1 SGHNT and CDR2 YYREEE (reference sequence). The CDR3 loop reads CASSLVLGPQETQYF. The CDR3 nucleotides read TGTGCCAGCAGCTTGGTCTTGGGGCCTCAAGAGACCCAGTACTTC. The full variable domain, with the rest looked up from reference TRBV5-4 and TRBJ2-5, is ETGVTQSPTHLIKTRGQQVTLRCSSQSGHNTVSWYQQALGQGPQFIFQYYREEENGRGNFPPRFSGLQFPNYSSELNVNALELDDSALYLCASSLVLGPQETQYFGPGTRLLVL.

The chain combines TRBV18 with TRBJ2-2; TRBD2 is a possible D gene (6 bases). The CDR3 loop spans 16 amino acids. The germline gives CDR1 KGHSH, CDR2 LQKENI. V gave up 2 bases and J gave up 7 bases, with 17 bases separating them. CDR3 nucleotides: TGTGCCAGCTCACCAAGAACGGAGGGCGGTTACGGGGAGCTGTTTTTT. Protein: CASSPRTEGGYGELFF.

The rearrangement joins TRBV19 to TRBJ1-1; D is perhaps TRBD1 (5 bases). This CDR3 is 14 amino acids long. Germline-derived CDR1 and CDR2 are LNHDA and SQIVND (reference sequence). Here the CDR3 reads CASNEGVKDTEAFF. CDR3 nucleotide sequence: TGTGCGAGCAACGAAGGGGTGAAAGACACTGAAGCTTTCTTT.

Here the CDR3 reads CASSEVLAVQETQYF. CDR3 sequence (DNA): TGTGCCAGCAGTGAAGTCCTAGCGGTACAAGAGACCCAGTACTTC. V and J are TRBV2 and TRBJ2-5; 7 bases line up with TRBD2. CDR1 and CDR2 from the germline V gene are SNHLY and FYNNEI. CDR3 length equals 15 residues. V trimming: 1 base; J trimming: 2 bases; junction bases outside the gene matches: 4.

The CDR3 bases are TGTGCCAGCAGCCAGGACAGGGGGGCTAACTATGGCTACACCTTC. Its translation: CASSQDRGANYGYTF. V and J are TRBV7-2 and TRBJ1-2, with 10 bases lining up with TRBD1. This CDR3 has 15 residues. Trimming took 5 bases from V and 0 from J; bases not matched to a gene: 3. In germline, CDR1 is SGHTA, CDR2 FQGNSA.

The rearrangement uses TRBV7-2 and TRBJ2-7, with 9 bases matching TRBD1. The germline V gene encodes CDR1 SGHTA and CDR2 FQGNSA. The CDR3 is made up of 15 amino acids. Unmatched junction bases numbered 8, after V lost 5 bases and J lost 3 bases. DNA of the CDR3: TGTGCCAGCAGCCCATCCGGGACAGGGCTCTACGAGCAGTACTTC. Residues: CASSPSGTGLYEQYF. The whole variable domain, filled in from reference TRBV7-2 and TRBJ2-7, reads GAGVSQSPSNKVTEKGKDVELRCDPISGHTALYWYRQSLGQGLEFLIYFQGNSAPDKSGLPSDRFSAERTGGSVSTLTIQRTQQEDSAVYLCASSPSGTGLYEQYFGPGTRLTVT.

The DNA of the CDR3 is TGCGCCAGCAGCCAAGATGGGGCGGGGGGGCGGGAGCACAATGAGCAGTTCTTC. Its protein is CASSQDGAGGREHNEQFF. The rearrangement links TRBV4-3 to TRBJ2-1; 9 bases match TRBD2. The germline V gene encodes CDR1 LGHNA and CDR2 YSLEER. This CDR3 has 18 residues. After removal of 0 bases from V and 5 bases from J, the junction contained 11 bases not matched to a gene.

A note on this clone: One end of the junction does not line up with germline, which may come from a read error. The CDR3 region has the DNA TGTGCCAGCAGCCCCGGGCAGGCGGGGGCACCCTCCAACGAGCAGTACTTC. It is translated as CASSPGQAGAPSNEQYF. The V call is TRBV13, the J call TRBJ2-7, with a possible D match to TRBD2 (7 bases). This CDR3 contains 17 residues. The germline CDR1 and CDR2 sequences are PRHDT and FYEKMQ (reference sequence).

The V and J genes are TRBV15 and TRBJ2-1, with 9 bases that match TRBD1. The germline V gene encodes CDR1 LNHNV and CDR2 YYDKDF (reference sequence). J gave up 7 bases and V 5 bases, and 12 bases lay outside the gene matches. The CDR3 has 16 residues. CDR3 residues: CATSPRVGQGFNEQFF. CDR3 in DNA: TGTGCCACCAGCCCAAGGGTGGGACAGGGTTTTAATGAGCAGTTCTTC.

The chain recombines TRBV28 with TRBJ2-1; unclear D gene. The CDR3 is made up of 11 amino acids. V was clipped by 9 bases and J by 6 bases, with 9 bases between them. Germline CDR1 is MDHEN and CDR2 is SYDVKM. The CDR3, as DNA: TGTGCCAGTCGCTCGGGCAATGAGCAGTTCTTC. This sequence encodes CASRSGNEQFF.

V and J are TRBV5-5 and TRBJ2-7; 10 bases line up with TRBD2. Germline lookup yields CDR1 SGHKS and CDR2 YYEKEE (reference sequence). The trim removed 4 bases at V and 3 bases at J, leaving 7 bases unmatched. CDR3 length: 15 amino acids. CDR3 in amino acids: CASSQIAGGLYEQYF. The DNA for the CDR3 is TGTGCCAGCAGCCAAATAGCGGGGGGCCTCTACGAGCAGTACTTC. Full variable domain (rest looked up from reference TRBV5-5 and TRBJ2-7): DAGVTQSPTHLIKTRGQQVTLRCSPISGHKSVSWYQQVLGQGPQFIFQYYEKEERGRGNFPDRFSARQFPNYSSELNVNALLLGDSALYLCASSQIAGGLYEQYFGPGTRLTVT.

This chain connects TRBV18 to TRBJ2-1, with D possibly TRBD1 on 5 matching bases. The CDR3 spans 13 residues. In germline, CDR1 is KGHSH, CDR2 LQKENI. V lost 5 bases to trimming and J lost 10 bases, with 15 bases between them. For the CDR3, the DNA is TGTGCCAGCTCAGATCGACAGCCTCCGGAGCAGTTCTTC. Translating gives CASSDRQPPEQFF.

The chain joins TRBV16 to TRBJ1-1; the D gene is possibly TRBD1 (5 bases). The CDR3 consists of 15 residues. Germline assignment: CDR1 KGHSY and CDR2 FQNENV. V shed 5 bases and J shed 0 bases, with 13 bases lying between them. The CDR3 here is CASSELTVVNTEAFF. The DNA for the CDR3 is TGTGCCAGCAGCGAATTGACAGTCGTGAACACTGAAGCTTTCTTT.

The chain recombines TRBV4-1 with TRBJ2-1; 7 bases align to TRBD1. CDR1 and CDR2 (germline): MGHRA, YSYEKL. The CDR3 length is 14 residues. V was pared by 2 bases and J by 4 bases, with 2 bases of the junction left unmatched. The CDR3 bases are TGCGCCAGCAGCCAAACGGACAGGTACAATGAGCAGTTCTTC. Translated, it gives CASSQTDRYNEQFF.

The rearrangement uses TRBV15 and TRBJ2-6, with TRBD2 as a possible D gene (5 bases). V was shortened by 1 base and J by 0 bases, with 13 bases between the two germline ends. The CDR3 totals 18 residues. CDR1 LNHNV and CDR2 YYDKDF come from the germline V gene (reference sequence). The CDR3, as DNA: TGTGCCACCAGCAGAGGGATCGCGGGCCGCTCTGGGGCCAACGTCCTGACTTTC. As protein: CATSRGIAGRSGANVLTF.

This rearrangement joins TRBV29-1 to TRBJ1-4; D may be TRBD1 (6 bases). CDR1 and CDR2 (germline): SQVTM, ANQGSEA. CDR3 length: 12 residues. The V end lost 7 bases, the J end lost 4 bases, and 10 bases lay between the germline ends. CDR3 residues: CSATGLNEKLFF. The CDR3 nucleotides are TGCAGCGCGACAGGCCTTAATGAAAAACTGTTTTTT. The whole variable domain, filled in from reference TRBV29-1 and TRBJ1-4, reads SAVISQKPSRDICQRGTSLTIQCQVDSQVTMMFWYRQQPGQSLTLIATANQGSEATYESGFVIDKFPISRPNLTFSTLTVSNMSPEDSSIYLCSATGLNEKLFFGSGTQLSVL.

The chain employs TRBV28 and TRBJ2-3; 10 nucleotides align to TRBD2. The germline V gene has CDR1 MDHEN and CDR2 SYDVKM. The CDR3 spans 15 residues. V shed 5 bases, J shed 5 bases, and the junction held 7 bases outside the gene matches. The CDR3 DNA is TGTGCCAGCAGTCTAGCGGGAGAGGGGAGAGATACGCAGTATTTT. Its protein is CASSLAGEGRDTQYF.

This chain links TRBV6-5 with TRBJ2-2; 11 bases match TRBD2. There are 15 residues in the CDR3. Germline CDR1 reads MNHEY; CDR2 reads SVGAGI. V was clipped by 6 bases and J by 8 bases; unmatched bases: 8. The CDR3 reads CASRPLAGAAGELFF. CDR3 bases: TGTGCCAGCAGACCACTAGCGGGAGCGGCAGGGGAGCTGTTTTTT.

This rearrangement joins TRBV27 to TRBJ2-7; D perhaps matches TRBD1 (5 bases). Trimming stripped 2 bases from V and 7 bases from J, with 12 bases between. Looked up from germline, CDR1 is MNHEY and CDR2 is SMNVEV (reference sequence). The CDR3 runs 13 residues. The CDR3 bases are TGTGCCAGCAGTTTAGAGTCAGGGATGGAGCAGTACTTC. Amino acids: CASSLESGMEQYF.

This chain uses TRBV27 with TRBJ2-3, with TRBD2 matching over 11 bases. V gave up 2 bases and J gave up 6 bases; unmatched junction bases: 13. Germline CDR1 MNHEY, CDR2 SMNVEV (reference sequence). The CDR3 is made up of 18 amino acids. This CDR3 reads CASSLKAIAGGDWDTQYF. CDR3 bases: TGTGCCAGCAGTTTAAAAGCGATAGCGGGAGGGGATTGGGATACGCAGTATTTT.

The chain carries TRBV11-3 and TRBJ2-1; the D gene is possibly TRBD1 (6 bases). Germline-derived CDR1 and CDR2 are SGHNT and YENEEA. V gave up 3 bases and J gave up 8 bases, with 14 bases separating them. This CDR3 has 14 residues. The CDR3 region is CASSFDYRDHEQFF. CDR3 DNA sequence: TGTGCCAGCAGCTTTGACTACAGGGACCATGAGCAGTTCTTC.

This chain connects TRBV15 to TRBJ1-2, with TRBD1 matching 10 bases. V lost 6 bases and J lost 8; bases outside the gene matches: 9. CDR3 size: 14 residues. Germline CDR1 LNHNV, CDR2 YYDKDF (reference sequence). The CDR3 sequence: CATRDRGHPDGYTF. For the CDR3, the DNA is TGTGCCACCAGAGACAGGGGGCACCCGGACGGCTACACCTTC. Looking up the rest from reference TRBV15 and TRBJ1-2 gives the full variable domain: DAMVIQNPRYQVTQFGKPVTLSCSQTLNHNVMYWYQQKSSQAPKLLFHYYDKDFNNEADTPDNFQSRRPNTSFCFLDIRSPGLGDTAMYLCATRDRGHPDGYTFGSGTRLTVV.

The genes are TRBV6-6 and TRBJ1-4, with D unclear. V dropped 0 bases and J dropped 11 bases, with 13 bases sitting between them. The germline V gene encodes CDR1 MNHNY and CDR2 SVGAGI (reference sequence). CDR3 size: 14 residues. The CDR3 nucleotides are TGTGCCAGCAGTTACTCGATTTCGGGTGACAAACTGTTTTTT. Amino acids: CASSYSISGDKLFF.

J is TRBJ1-5 and V is TRBV11-3; the match to TRBD1 covers 7 bases. CDR1 and CDR2 from the germline V gene are SGHNT and YENEEA. The V gene end was trimmed by 4 bases and the J gene end by 0 bases; junction bases not matched to a gene: 12. This CDR3 region has 18 residues. The CDR3 DNA reads TGTGCCAGCAGCTCGCCGGGACAGAAAGGTTATAGCAATCAGCCCCAGCATTTT. This encodes CASSSPGQKGYSNQPQHF. The full variable domain, with the rest looked up from reference TRBV11-3 and TRBJ1-5, is EAGVVQSPRYKIIEKKQPVAFWCNPISGHNTLYWYLQNLGQGPELLIRYENEEAVDDSQLPKDRFSAERLKGVDSTLKIQPAELGDSAVYLCASSSPGQKGYSNQPQHFGDGTRLSIL.